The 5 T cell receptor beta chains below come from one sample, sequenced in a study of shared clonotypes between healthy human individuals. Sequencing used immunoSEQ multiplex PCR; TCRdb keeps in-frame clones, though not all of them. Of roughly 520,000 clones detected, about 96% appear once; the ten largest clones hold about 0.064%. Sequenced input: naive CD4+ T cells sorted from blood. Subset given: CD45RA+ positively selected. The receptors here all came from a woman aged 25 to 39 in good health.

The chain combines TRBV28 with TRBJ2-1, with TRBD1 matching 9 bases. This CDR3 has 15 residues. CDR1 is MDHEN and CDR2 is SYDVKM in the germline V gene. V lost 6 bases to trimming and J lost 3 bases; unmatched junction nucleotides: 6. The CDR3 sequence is CASRLTGQGYNEQFF. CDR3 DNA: TGTGCCAGCAGATTAACGGGACAGGGCTACAATGAGCAGTTCTTC.

The CDR3 DNA reads as TGTGCCAGTACCCCGAGCAGTTATAATGAAAAACTGTTTTTT. This sequence encodes CASTPSSYNEKLFF. V and J are TRBV19 and TRBJ1-4; D unclear. Germline CDR1 LNHDA, CDR2 SQIVND (reference sequence). V gave up 7 bases and J gave up 4 bases, with 13 bases separating them. This CDR3 has 14 amino acids.

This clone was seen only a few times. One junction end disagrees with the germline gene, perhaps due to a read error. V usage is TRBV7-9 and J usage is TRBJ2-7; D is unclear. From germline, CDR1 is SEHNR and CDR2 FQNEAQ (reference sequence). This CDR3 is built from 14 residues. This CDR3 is CASTPSGGDGPLNF. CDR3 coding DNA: TGTGCCAGCACCCCGTCCGGTGGGGATGGGCCCCTCAACTTC. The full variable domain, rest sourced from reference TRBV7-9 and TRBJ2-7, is DTGVSQNPRHKITKRGQNVTFRCDPISEHNRLYWYRQTLGQGPEFLTYFQNEAQLEKSRLLSDRFSAERPKGSFSTLEIQRTEQGDSAMYLCASTPSGGDGPLNFGPGTRLTVT.

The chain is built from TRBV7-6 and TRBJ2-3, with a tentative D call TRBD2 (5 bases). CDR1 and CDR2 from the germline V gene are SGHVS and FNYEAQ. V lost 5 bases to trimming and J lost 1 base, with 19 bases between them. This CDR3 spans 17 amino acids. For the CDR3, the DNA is TGTGCCAGCAGCATCTGGACTTCGCAGAGTGGCACAGATACGCAGTATTTT. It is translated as CASSIWTSQSGTDTQYF.

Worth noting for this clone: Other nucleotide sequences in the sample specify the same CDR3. The CDR3 DNA reads as TGTGCCAGCTCACCAGGGAATTCCTACGAGCAGTACTTC. Amino acid sequence: CASSPGNSYEQYF. V is TRBV18 and J is TRBJ2-7; D is unclear. V dropped 2 bases and J dropped 1 base, with 6 bases sitting between them. The CDR3 is made up of 13 amino acids. Germline V CDR1 and CDR2: KGHSH, LQKENI.